What follows are 19 T cell receptor beta chains derived from one specimen sequenced in a study of T cell changes during pregnancy in multiple sclerosis. Profiled with immunoSEQ multiplex PCR; TCRdb holds only in-frame clones, not every one. The repertoire holds about 92,000 clones, with about 93% as singletons. The sequencing used peripheral blood, collected in the first trimester of pregnancy. The receptors derive from a female donor with multiple sclerosis, enrolled in a pregnancy study.

This chain connects TRBV6-4 to TRBJ2-3; 12 bases agree with TRBD2. V lost 5 bases to trimming and J lost 3 bases; unmatched junction nucleotides: 3. The CDR3 consists of 15 residues. CDR1 is MRHNA and CDR2 is SNTAGT in the germline V gene. The CDR3 DNA follows: TGTGCCAGCAGTTCCACTAGCGGGGGGACAGATACGCAGTATTTT. The encoded protein is CASSSTSGGTDTQYF.

This chain joins TRBV9 and TRBJ1-1; D is ambiguous. The germline V gene encodes CDR1 SGDLS and CDR2 YYNGEE. This CDR3 comprises 15 residues. V lost 0 bases, J lost 4 bases, and 13 bases lay in between. For the CDR3, the DNA is TGTGCCAGCAGCGTAGGGGGAGGCGCTGGCACTGAAGCTTTCTTT. Protein product: CASSVGGGAGTEAFF.

This chain uses TRBV7-9 with TRBJ2-7, with D uncertain. This CDR3 has 15 amino acids. The germline V gene encodes CDR1 SEHNR and CDR2 FQNEAQ (reference sequence). V lost 1 base and J 0 bases, leaving 10 bases between the germline ends. CDR3 sequence (DNA): TGTGCCAGCAGCTTAGAGGCGGTAAGCTCCTACGAGCAGTACTTC. Its translation is CASSLEAVSSYEQYF.

This chain joins TRBV4-2 and TRBJ2-7, with D possibly TRBD1 on 6 matching bases. The germline V gene encodes CDR1 LGHNA and CDR2 YNFKEQ. CDR3 length: 15 residues. V was clipped by 4 bases and J by 5 bases, with 18 bases between them. This CDR3 reads CASSLGLRDINEQYF. The CDR3 DNA follows: TGTGCCAGCAGCCTCGGGCTCCGGGACATCAACGAGCAGTACTTC.

The rearrangement links TRBV23-1 to TRBJ2-2; 9 positions match TRBD1. TRBV23-1 is flagged as an ORF with uncertain function. The CDR3 loop spans 14 amino acids. Trimming removed 6 bases from V and 7 bases from J; junction bases left unmatched: 6. The CDR3 protein is CASSQRQGGGELFF. Here the CDR3 DNA reads TGCGCCAGCAGCCAGAGACAGGGGGGCGGGGAGCTGTTTTTT.

The J gene is TRBJ1-1, the V gene TRBV5-5; tentative D call: TRBD1 (5 bases). CDR1 is SGHKS and CDR2 is YYEKEE in the germline V gene (reference sequence). This CDR3 is 12 amino acids long. V was pared by 2 bases and J by 4 bases, with 6 bases between. CDR3 in amino acids: CASSLRGTEAFF. The CDR3 nucleotides read TGTGCCAGCAGCTTAAGGGGCACTGAAGCTTTCTTT.

This chain connects TRBV29-1 to TRBJ1-2; no reliable D call. Trimming took 3 bases from V and 1 from J, leaving 6 bases between them. This CDR3 contains 12 residues. Germline assignment: CDR1 SQVTM and CDR2 ANQGSEA. In DNA, the CDR3 is TGCAGCGTTGACGGGGATAACTATGGCTACACCTTC. This sequence encodes CSVDGDNYGYTF.

The chain employs TRBV6-5 and TRBJ1-1, with 9 nucleotides matching TRBD1. CDR3 size: 14 residues. Germline V gene data show CDR1 as MNHEY and CDR2 as SVGAGI. J lost 3 bases, V lost 7 bases, and 6 bases had no gene match. The CDR3 loop is CASNNRGRDTEAFF. The CDR3 bases are TGTGCCAGCAATAACAGGGGGCGAGACACTGAAGCTTTCTTT.

The chain joins TRBV27 to TRBJ2-5; 11 bases map to TRBD2. This CDR3 comprises 19 residues. CDR1 and CDR2 from the germline V gene are MNHEY and SMNVEV (reference sequence). V was clipped by 8 bases and J by 4 bases; unmatched bases: 21. The CDR3 loop reads CASAPGTTSGVAPPETQYF. Here the CDR3 DNA reads TGTGCCAGCGCCCCCGGGACGACTAGCGGGGTAGCTCCCCCAGAGACCCAGTACTTC.

J is TRBJ2-5 and V is TRBV13, with D perhaps matching TRBD2 (7 bases). V shed 3 bases and J shed 2 bases, with 13 bases lying between them. Germline assignment: CDR1 PRHDT and CDR2 FYEKMQ (reference sequence). The CDR3 runs 15 residues. The CDR3: CASSLTGGVQETQYF. Written as DNA, the CDR3 is TGTGCCAGCAGCTTGACGGGGGGCGTACAAGAGACCCAGTACTTC.

The rearrangement links TRBV5-1 to TRBJ1-5; no definite D call. The ends were cut back, 0 bases at V and 7 bases at J, with 8 bases in the middle. This CDR3 region has 13 residues. The germline V gene encodes CDR1 SGHRS and CDR2 YFSETQ. The CDR3 DNA is TGCGCCAGCAGCTTGGATTACAGCCAGCCCCAGCATTTT. Amino acids: CASSLDYSQPQHF.

The chain carries TRBV7-3 and TRBJ2-3; weak D call: TRBD2 (5 bases). The germline CDR1 and CDR2 sequences are SGHTA and FQGTGA. V lost 1 base, J lost 4 bases, and 9 bases lay in between. CDR3 length: 14 residues. The CDR3: CASSLIHGADTQYF. Written as DNA, the CDR3 is TGTGCCAGCAGCTTAATCCACGGGGCAGATACGCAGTATTTT.

The V and J genes are TRBV6-5 and TRBJ1-2; no firm D call. The CDR3 sequence is 15 residues long. Germline V gene data show CDR1 as MNHEY and CDR2 as SVGAGI. V gave up 5 bases and J gave up 0 bases, with 13 bases separating them. The CDR3 protein is CASSVGRVPNYGYTF. In DNA, the CDR3 is TGTGCCAGCAGTGTCGGGAGGGTCCCTAACTATGGCTACACCTTC.

The chain carries TRBV4-2 and TRBJ1-5; D might be TRBD1 (5 bases). Germline CDR1 is LGHNA and CDR2 is YNFKEQ. CDR3 length equals 14 residues. The V end was cut by 1 base, the J end by 6 bases, with 10 bases between. The CDR3 is CASSQGQFGQPQHF. Written as DNA, the CDR3 is TGTGCCAGCAGCCAAGGACAGTTCGGTCAGCCCCAGCATTTT.

This clone was counted at least ten times. This may stem from a read error, because a much larger clone lies one nucleotide away. The rearrangement joins TRBV19 to TRBJ1-2, with unresolved D. V was pared by 5 bases and J by 4 bases, with 5 bases between. Germline CDR1 LNHDA, CDR2 SQIVND (reference sequence). This CDR3 contains 11 residues. Here the CDR3 reads CASSHSYGYTF. CDR3 bases: TGTGCCAGTAGTCACAGCTATGGCTACACCTTC.

The gene calls are TRBV7-9 and TRBJ2-1, with 11 nucleotides matching TRBD2. Trimming took 4 bases from V and 9 from J; bases not matched to a gene: 11. The CDR3 runs to 16 residues. The germline V gene encodes CDR1 SEHNR and CDR2 FQNEAQ (reference sequence). The DNA for the CDR3 is TGTGCCAGCAGCTCCCGCACGGGACTAGCGGAGGTTGAGCAGTTCTTC. It translates to CASSSRTGLAEVEQFF.

The rearrangement joins TRBV6-1 to TRBJ1-4, with 9 nucleotides matching TRBD1. Germline CDR1 reads MNHNS; CDR2 reads SASEGT. J was trimmed by 7 bases and V by 1 base; bases with no gene match: 4. This CDR3 has 15 residues. The CDR3 region is CASSEVTGGLEKLFF. CDR3 bases: TGTGCCAGCAGTGAAGTGACAGGGGGTCTTGAAAAACTGTTTTTT.

The chain recombines TRBV4-1 with TRBJ1-4; 7 nucleotides align to TRBD1. V trimming: 1 base; J trimming: 8 bases; junction bases outside the gene matches: 7. Per the germline V gene, CDR1 is MGHRA and CDR2 is YSYEKL. The CDR3 covers 15 residues. CDR3 residues: CASSQAKGAREKLFF. CDR3 in DNA: TGCGCCAGCAGCCAAGCTAAGGGGGCGCGGGAAAAACTGTTTTTT.

This chain connects TRBV2 to TRBJ1-1; 7 positions agree with TRBD1. Per germline, CDR1 SNHLY and CDR2 FYNNEI. The V segment lost 5 bases and the J segment 5 bases; nucleotides outside the gene matches: 5. This CDR3 contains 13 residues. The CDR3 spells CASSRSGGTEAFF. The CDR3 DNA sequence: TGTGCCAGCAGTAGGTCAGGGGGGACTGAAGCTTTCTTT.